Reported below is one TCR beta chain. What it binds is unknown. The data derive from a study of blood T cells in healthy people across ages. Study-wide points: A roughly linear fall in TCR beta diversity per million T cells was seen with increasing age.

This CDR3 has 13 residues. Deletions cut 0 bases from V and 5 bases from J, with 5 bases between. Germline V lookup: CDR1 DFQATT, CDR2 SNEGSKA (reference sequence). There were healthy Caucasian individuals from Russia, aged 6 to 90, serving as donors. Total RNA, at least 6 micrograms per sample, was extracted from PBMCs. Primed by a sample-barcoded 5' primer and a J-beta primer mix, a second PCR proceeded for about 6 to 12 cycles. MiXCR, applied by TCRdb to the 5' RACE reads, yields one record per CDR3 protein. The profile shows about 1 million distinct CDR3 sequences, 40% to 45% of them singletons. The receptor was isolated from a woman aged 60-70 years in good health. The sequencing input was blood. The genes are TRBV20-1 and TRBJ1-6, with D unclear. CDR3 sequence reads: CSAREAHNSPLHF. The CDR3 region has the DNA TGCAGTGCTAGAGAGGCCCATAATTCACCCCTCCACTTT.